The 16 T cell receptor beta chains in this list originate from one sample, sequenced in a study of control samples from healthy donors and cancer patients. Only in-frame clones appear in the TCRdb table, and some are missing; sequencing was by immunoSEQ multiplex PCR. The table shows 40,000 to 55,000 clones, with about 91% occurring only once. The sequenced sample consisted of PBMCs. These receptor sequences come from a middle-aged woman with head and neck cancer.

The chain employs TRBV18 and TRBJ1-2; possible D gene TRBD1, 5 bases. The CDR3 loop spans 14 amino acids. The germline V gene encodes CDR1 KGHSH and CDR2 LQKENI. V was shortened by 4 bases and J by 8 bases, with 17 bases between the two germline ends. CDR3 protein: CASSLDQGSGGYTF. CDR3 in DNA: TGTGCCAGCTCACTAGATCAGGGATCAGGAGGCTACACCTTC. Together with reference TRBV18 and TRBJ1-2, the CDR3 gives the full variable domain: NAGVMQNPRHLVRRRGQEARLRCSPMKGHSHVYWYRQLPEEGLKFMVYLQKENIIDESGMPKERFSAEFPKEGPSILRIQQVVRGDSAAYFCASSLDQGSGGYTFGSGTRLTVV.

The chain couples TRBV5-4 to TRBJ1-2; 7 bases line up with TRBD1. The CDR3 extends over 15 amino acids. The junction had 11 bases not matched to a gene; V was cut back by 1 base and J by 8 bases. Germline V gene sequence: CDR1 SGHNT, CDR2 YYREEE (reference sequence). Here the CDR3 reads CASSLRGGAGGGYTF. Here the CDR3 DNA reads TGTGCCAGCAGCTTGAGGGGGGGCGCAGGGGGAGGCTACACCTTC.

V and J are TRBV5-1 and TRBJ1-2, with 11 bases fitting TRBD1. The CDR3 is made up of 15 amino acids. The germline gives CDR1 SGHRS, CDR2 YFSETQ. V was pared by 0 bases and J by 7 bases, with 5 bases of the junction left unmatched. The CDR3 nucleotides read TGCGCCAGCAGCTTGGAAGGACAGGGGGCATCTGGCTACACCTTC. Translation: CASSLEGQGASGYTF. Drawing the rest from reference TRBV5-1 and TRBJ1-2, the complete variable domain is KAGVTQTPRYLIKTRGQQVTLSCSPISGHRSVSWYQQTPGQGLQFLFEYFSETQRNKGNFPGRFSGRQFSNSRSEMNVSTLELGDSALYLCASSLEGQGASGYTFGSGTRLTVV.

The chain combines TRBV29-1 with TRBJ2-7; TRBD2 agrees at 14 bases. The germline V gene encodes CDR1 SQVTM and CDR2 ANQGSEA. V lost 6 bases to trimming and J lost 3 bases; unmatched junction nucleotides: 1. This CDR3 spans 13 amino acids. Here the CDR3 reads CSVGLAGGYEQYF. DNA of the CDR3: TGCAGCGTCGGACTAGCGGGGGGCTACGAGCAGTACTTC.

A note on this clone: Within the sample, other DNA sequences also encode this same CDR3. V usage is TRBV11-2 and J usage is TRBJ2-5; D is undetermined. CDR1 is SGHAT, CDR2 FQNNGV, per germline. V was pared by 0 bases and J by 7 bases, with 6 bases between. The CDR3 runs 12 residues. The CDR3 DNA is TGTGCCAGCAGCTTAGATCGTAGGACCCAGTACTTC. Its protein is CASSLDRRTQYF.

This clone was observed once. The chain uses TRBV5-1 and TRBJ1-2; unclear D gene. CDR1 SGHRS and CDR2 YFSETQ come from the germline V gene. The CDR3 length is 13 residues. Trimming removed 0 bases at V and 4 bases at J, with 7 bases between. The CDR3 loop is CASSLEGTYGYTF. CDR3 in DNA: TGCGCCAGCAGCTTGGAGGGAACCTATGGCTACACCTTC. The variable domain in full, with the rest retrieved from reference TRBV5-1 and TRBJ1-2, is KAGVTQTPRYLIKTRGQQVTLSCSPISGHRSVSWYQQTPGQGLQFLFEYFSETQRNKGNFPGRFSGRQFSNSRSEMNVSTLELGDSALYLCASSLEGTYGYTFGSGTRLTVV.

The chain couples TRBV11-2 to TRBJ1-1, with D maybe TRBD1 (6 bases). From germline, CDR1 is SGHAT and CDR2 FQNNGV. The CDR3 contains 13 residues. V was cut by 4 bases and J by 4 bases, with 10 bases left in between. The CDR3 DNA reads as TGTGCCAGCAGCTCACAGGGTGGCACTGAAGCTTTCTTT. Translating gives CASSSQGGTEAFF.

J is TRBJ1-2 and V is TRBV2; tentatively, D is TRBD1 (5 bases). V was trimmed by 3 bases and J by 9 bases, leaving 20 bases between them. This CDR3 comprises 15 residues. CDR1 is SNHLY, CDR2 FYNNEI, per germline. The CDR3 loop reads CASSDGASLPRSYTF. CDR3 coding DNA: TGTGCCAGCAGTGATGGGGCATCCCTCCCTCGGAGCTACACCTTC.

J is TRBJ2-3 and V is TRBV19; the D gene could be TRBD1 or TRBD2 (6 bases each). V was shortened by 7 bases and J by 6 bases, with 11 bases between the two germline ends. CDR3 length: 12 residues. Germline CDR1 is LNHDA and CDR2 is SQIVND (reference sequence). This CDR3 is CASKRGGDTQYF. For the CDR3, the DNA is TGTGCCAGTAAGCGAGGGGGGGATACGCAGTATTTT.

The V call is TRBV6-5, the J call TRBJ1-2, with TRBD1 as a possible D gene (5 bases). V dropped 0 bases and J dropped 7 bases, with 6 bases sitting between them. The germline CDR1 and CDR2 sequences are MNHEY and SVGAGI. There are 12 residues in the CDR3. The CDR3 reads CASSYSGVGYTF. CDR3 nucleotide sequence: TGTGCCAGCAGTTACTCGGGGGTTGGCTACACCTTC.

The CDR3 loop is CASSFEGTGGEQYF. The CDR3 DNA reads TGCGCCAGCAGCTTCGAGGGGACAGGGGGCGAGCAGTACTTC. The chain couples TRBV5-1 to TRBJ2-7, with TRBD1 identical over 11 bases. This CDR3 is 14 amino acids long. CDR1 SGHRS and CDR2 YFSETQ come from the germline V gene. The ends lost 2 bases at V and 6 bases at J; junction bases unmatched: 4.

V gene TRBV20-1 combines with J gene TRBJ1-6; the D is unclear. V lost 6 bases, J lost 9 bases, and 9 bases lay in between. Germline assignment: CDR1 DFQATT and CDR2 SNEGSKA (reference sequence). This CDR3 has 11 amino acids. CDR3 protein: CSALEGSPLHF. CDR3 coding DNA: TGCAGTGCCTTGGAGGGTTCACCCCTCCACTTT.

The rearrangement uses TRBV6-5 and TRBJ1-3, with no clear D. The length of the CDR3 is 11 residues. Germline assignment: CDR1 MNHEY and CDR2 SVGAGI. V lost 8 bases and J lost 4, with 6 bases in between. The CDR3: CASSLGNTIYF. The CDR3 DNA is TGTGCCAGCTCCCTCGGAAACACCATATATTTT.

This chain joins TRBV30 and TRBJ1-5, with D possibly being TRBD1 (6 bases). V was trimmed by 3 bases and J by 3 bases, leaving 12 bases between them. Per the germline V gene, CDR1 is GTSNPN and CDR2 is SVGIG (reference sequence). The CDR3 loop spans 14 amino acids. CDR3 sequence reads: CAWSRGQPNQPQHF. DNA of the CDR3: TGTGCCTGGAGCCGAGGACAGCCCAATCAGCCCCAGCATTTT.

The chain employs TRBV10-2 and TRBJ1-6; tentative D call: TRBD1 (5 bases). This CDR3 has 13 amino acids. Trimming removed 0 bases from V and 14 bases from J, with 11 bases in between. Germline CDR1 is WSHSY and CDR2 is SAAADI. The CDR3 bases are TGCGCCAGCAGTGAGTCATTGGAGGGGACCCTCCACTTT. Amino acid sequence: CASSESLEGTLHF.

V gene TRBV28 combines with J gene TRBJ1-6, with 8 nucleotides matching TRBD1. The V gene's germline CDR1 is MDHEN and CDR2 SYDVKM. The CDR3 covers 15 residues. Trimming removed 6 bases from V and 7 bases from J; junction bases left unmatched: 8. CDR3 nucleotide sequence: TGTGCCAGCAGGCCCTCGGACAGGGCAAATTCACCCCTCCACTTT. Translated: CASRPSDRANSPLHF. The variable domain in full, completed from reference TRBV28 and TRBJ1-6, reads DVKVTQSSRYLVKRTGEKVFLECVQDMDHENMFWYRQDPGLGLRLIYFSYDVKMKEKGDIPEGYSVSREKKERFSLILESASTNQTSMYLCASRPSDRANSPLHFGNGTRLTVT.